Each of the 11 T cell receptor beta chains below was sequenced from the same sample in a study of T cells after yellow fever vaccination. TCRdb re-called the 5' RACE reads with MiXCR, one entry per CDR3 protein. The repertoire has around 140,000 distinct CDR3 sequences, about 6.9% of them found once; the top ten carry 0.55% to 0.7%. Sequencing was performed on CD4+ T cells sorted from PBMCs, taken 10 days after the yellow fever booster vaccination. The receptors were gathered from a man aged 25 to 45 who received the YFV17D yellow fever vaccine.

This clonotype appeared many times. The rearrangement joins TRBV20-1 to TRBJ2-5; no reliable D call. Germline V gene data show CDR1 as DFQATT and CDR2 as SNEGSKA (reference sequence). Trimming took 6 bases from V and 5 from J, leaving 25 bases between them. This CDR3 is 16 amino acids long. CDR3 bases: TGCAGTGCCCCACCCGGTGGGATCTTCAGTGGGGAGACCCAGTACTTC. Translated: CSAPPGGIFSGETQYF.

This clonotype was seen repeatedly, ten times or more. This chain connects TRBV12-3 or TRBV12-4 to TRBJ2-7, with D hard to call. The CDR3 loop spans 12 amino acids. V lost 6 bases and J 7 bases, leaving 13 bases between the germline ends. As DNA, the CDR3 is TGTGCCAGCAGCCTAAGGACCCGAGAGCAGTACTTC. It translates to CASSLRTREQYF.

This clonotype was seen repeatedly, ten times or more. The rearrangement links TRBV27 to TRBJ2-5; D remains unclear. V was trimmed by 4 bases and J by 6 bases, leaving 12 bases between them. Germline V gene sequence: CDR1 MNHEY, CDR2 SMNVEV (reference sequence). The CDR3 has 13 amino acids. CDR3 coding DNA: TGTGCCAGCAGTTCCCAGGCTAAACAGACCCAGTACTTC. Translated: CASSSQAKQTQYF.

This clonotype was observed at least ten times. This rearrangement joins TRBV3-1 to TRBJ2-1; TRBD1 might be the D (6 bases). Trimming took off 3 bases at V and 0 bases at J, with 21 bases between the two ends. The germline gives CDR1 LGHDT, CDR2 YNNKEL (reference sequence). The CDR3 has 19 residues. CDR3 sequence reads: CASSQYKGDKQSSYNEQFF. The CDR3 DNA reads TGTGCCAGCAGCCAGTATAAGGGGGACAAACAGAGCTCCTACAATGAGCAGTTCTTC.

Points on this clonotype: A much larger clone differs by one base, so this may be a read error. Since the CDR3 does not end with the conserved phenylalanine or tryptophan, this likely comes from a read error. The chain employs TRBV6-7 and TRBJ2-4, with D possibly matching TRBD2 (5 bases). TRBV6-7 is identified as an open reading frame with a role that is uncertain. The CDR3 contains 14 residues. V lost 6 bases and J lost 4, with 13 bases in between. The CDR3: CASRKLEWKNIQYL. CDR3 DNA: TGTGCCAGCAGGAAACTAGAGTGGAAAAACATTCAGTACCTC.

This clonotype was seen at least ten times. The chain combines TRBV5-1 with TRBJ2-1; 11 bases are shared with TRBD1. Germline loops: CDR1 SGHRS, CDR2 YFSETQ. The CDR3 has 16 residues. The junction had 12 bases not matched to a gene; V was cut back by 3 bases and J by 10 bases. For the CDR3, the DNA is TGCGCCAGCAGCTGGGTCTCCGGGACAGGGGGAGGCGAGCAGTTCTTC. Translated: CASSWVSGTGGGEQFF.

This clonotype showed up many times. For the CDR3, the DNA is TGCGCCAGCAGCCCCCGACCATTCTCCGCCTACGAGCAGTACTTC. Protein: CASSPRPFSAYEQYF. The chain recombines TRBV4-1 with TRBJ2-7, with D hard to call. The V gene's germline CDR1 is MGHRA and CDR2 YSYEKL. V was shortened by 4 bases and J by 2 bases, with 15 bases between the two germline ends. The CDR3 consists of 15 residues.

This clonotype was seen at least ten times. The J gene is TRBJ1-2, the V gene TRBV7-2, with TRBD1 identical over 7 bases. The trim removed 5 bases at V and 4 bases at J, leaving 4 bases unmatched. The CDR3 consists of 13 residues. The germline gives CDR1 SGHTA, CDR2 FQGNSA. The CDR3 protein is CASSLGQSYGYTF. Written as DNA, the CDR3 is TGTGCCAGCAGCCTGGGACAGTCCTATGGCTACACCTTC. The complete variable domain, with remaining parts taken from reference TRBV7-2 and TRBJ1-2, reads GAGVSQSPSNKVTEKGKDVELRCDPISGHTALYWYRQSLGQGLEFLIYFQGNSAPDKSGLPSDRFSAERTGGSVSTLTIQRTQQEDSAVYLCASSLGQSYGYTFGSGTRLTVV.

Many counts were recorded for this clonotype. V usage is TRBV5-1 and J usage is TRBJ2-7, with TRBD2 matching over 10 bases. This CDR3 spans 17 amino acids. Trimming removed 2 bases from V and 0 bases from J; junction bases left unmatched: 8. Germline CDR1 and CDR2: SGHRS and YFSETQ. The CDR3 region has the DNA TGCGCCAGCAGCTTTGGATCCGGGACTAGCGTCTCCTACGAGCAGTACTTC. It specifies CASSFGSGTSVSYEQYF.

In its sample, this clonotype was seen many times. The chain has TRBV20-1 and TRBJ2-7; the D call may be TRBD1 or TRBD2 (5 bases each). V lost 5 bases and J 2 bases, leaving 16 bases between the germline ends. This CDR3 has 14 residues. The germline gives CDR1 DFQATT, CDR2 SNEGSKA (reference sequence). The CDR3 region has the DNA TGCAGTGCTGAGGGACCGACTCAAACCTACGAGCAGTACTTC. This sequence encodes CSAEGPTQTYEQYF.

This clonotype occurred a few times. This chain uses TRBV4-2 with TRBJ2-7; the match to TRBD1 covers 9 bases. The junction had 10 bases not matched to a gene; V was cut back by 5 bases and J by 2 bases. The V gene's germline CDR1 is LGHNA and CDR2 YNFKEQ. This CDR3 has 16 amino acids. Here the CDR3 DNA reads TGTGCCAGCAGCTCAACACCGGGACAGGGACCCTACGAGCAGTACTTC. This sequence encodes CASSSTPGQGPYEQYF.